The 16 T cell receptor beta chains below all came from one sample that was sequenced in a study of cytomegalovirus exposure and HLA in healthy donors. Primers for the PCR totalled 60 Vbeta and 13 Jbeta. Some clones are missing from TCRdb's copy, which holds only in-frame ones; the method was immunoSEQ multiplex PCR. Among approximately 170,000 clones, about 81% were seen once, and the ten largest hold approximately 5%. Sequencing used PBMCs. These receptors all stem from a man aged 25 to 40 in good health and CMV-seropositive.

The V and J genes are TRBV5-1 and TRBJ2-5, with a weak D call TRBD1 (7 bases). Trimming pared 4 bases from V and 1 base from J, leaving 11 bases between. The CDR3 spans 14 residues. Germline CDR1 reads SGHRS; CDR2 reads YFSETQ. The chain's CDR3 is CASSLRGAQETQYF. DNA for the CDR3: TGCGCCAGCAGCCTCAGGGGGGCCCAAGAGACCCAGTACTTC.

This clone was seen a few times. V and J are TRBV10-3 and TRBJ2-4; TRBD2 aligns across 11 bases. The V gene end was trimmed by 5 bases and the J gene end by 0 bases; junction bases not matched to a gene: 15. Looked up from germline, CDR1 is ENHRY and CDR2 is SYGVKD. The CDR3 sequence is 20 residues long. CDR3 sequence (DNA): TGTGCCATCAGTCCTTTCGGACTAGCGGGTGGTACACTAGCCAAAAACATTCAGTACTTC. The encoded protein is CAISPFGLAGGTLAKNIQYF.

The chain uses TRBV5-4 and TRBJ2-5, with D possibly being TRBD2 (5 bases). Germline CDR1 SGHNT, CDR2 YYREEE (reference sequence). V shed 1 base and J shed 3 bases, with 16 bases lying between them. This CDR3 is built from 16 residues. The CDR3 sequence is CASSLPRGAVKETQYF. Written as DNA, the CDR3 is TGTGCCAGCAGCTTGCCCCGGGGAGCCGTAAAAGAGACCCAGTACTTC.

The rearrangement uses TRBV19 and TRBJ1-5, with 7 bases aligning to TRBD1. The CDR3 loop spans 17 amino acids. V was clipped by 0 bases and J by 0 bases; unmatched bases: 5. The germline V gene has CDR1 LNHDA and CDR2 SQIVND (reference sequence). The CDR3 spells CASSIDSGQVSNQPQHF. CDR3 nucleotides: TGTGCCAGTAGTATAGATTCCGGACAGGTTAGCAATCAGCCCCAGCATTTT.

This clone occurred once. The chain has TRBV11-3 and TRBJ2-6, with 8 bases identical to TRBD1. After removal of 4 bases from V and 7 bases from J, the junction contained 3 bases not matched to a gene. Germline CDR1 is SGHNT and CDR2 is YENEEA. This CDR3 is built from 14 residues. CDR3 sequence reads: CASSSQGGANVLTF. The CDR3 region has the DNA TGTGCCAGCAGCTCACAGGGGGGAGCCAACGTCCTGACTTTC.

The gene calls are TRBV4-3 and TRBJ1-6; D uncertain. The CDR3 is made up of 13 amino acids. Germline CDR1 LGHNA, CDR2 YSLEER. V gave up 1 base and J gave up 8 bases, with 6 bases separating them. This chain's CDR3 is CASSQARYSPLHF. The CDR3 DNA reads as TGCGCCAGCAGCCAAGCTCGGTATTCACCCCTCCACTTT.

This clone occurred a few times. The chain carries TRBV20-1 and TRBJ2-7; tentatively, D is TRBD1 (6 bases). V lost 6 bases and J 8 bases, leaving 11 bases between the germline ends. The CDR3 covers 10 residues. CDR1 and CDR2 (germline): DFQATT, SNEGSKA (reference sequence). The CDR3 nucleotides read TGCAGTGCACCTGGGGGCCAGCAGTACTTC. Translation: CSAPGGQQYF.

The CDR3: CASSLRGLPLKKFF. CDR3 DNA: TGTGCCAGCAGCTTAAGGGGACTACCTCTTAAAAAGTTCTTC. This chain connects TRBV7-2 to TRBJ2-1; 7 nucleotides align to TRBD2. This CDR3 comprises 14 residues. V lost 2 bases, J lost 14 bases, and 12 bases stayed unmatched. Germline V gives CDR1 SGHTA, CDR2 FQGNSA. Supplemented by reference TRBV7-2 and TRBJ2-1, the full variable domain reads GAGVSQSPSNKVTEKGKDVELRCDPISGHTALYWYRQSLGQGLEFLIYFQGNSAPDKSGLPSDRFSAERTGGSVSTLTIQRTQQEDSAVYLCASSLRGLPLKKFFGPGTRLTVL.

The chain is built from TRBV4-3 and TRBJ1-5; D is possibly TRBD1 (5 bases). The germline gives CDR1 LGHNA, CDR2 YSLEER. V lost 0 bases and J 2 bases, leaving 8 bases between the germline ends. This CDR3 has 15 amino acids. CDR3 coding DNA: TGCGCCAGCAGCCAAGATTGGGGGGGCAATCAGCCCCAGCATTTT. Its protein product is CASSQDWGGNQPQHF.

The rearrangement uses TRBV27 and TRBJ2-5; no clear D gene. CDR1 and CDR2 from the germline V gene are MNHEY and SMNVEV (reference sequence). This CDR3 spans 14 amino acids. Deletions cut 3 bases from V and 2 bases from J, with 10 bases between. CDR3 amino acids: CASSLATPQETQYF. In DNA form, the CDR3 reads TGTGCCAGCAGTTTGGCGACACCTCAAGAGACCCAGTACTTC.

The genes are TRBV19 and TRBJ2-1, with TRBD2 matching over 9 bases. Per the germline V gene, CDR1 is LNHDA and CDR2 is SQIVND (reference sequence). With V trimmed by 5 bases and J by 3 bases, 8 bases remained unmatched. CDR3 size: 16 residues. CDR3 bases: TGTGCCAGTAGTTTCCTTAGCGGGAGCTTCTACAATGAGCAGTTCTTC. Its translation is CASSFLSGSFYNEQFF.

This clone was recorded once. The chain carries TRBV9 and TRBJ2-1; 8 bases line up with TRBD2. J lost 4 bases, V lost 4 bases, and 10 bases had no gene match. The CDR3 loop spans 16 amino acids. Germline lookup yields CDR1 SGDLS and CDR2 YYNGEE. DNA of the CDR3: TGTGCCAGCAGCCCCGGGTCCGGGGGGGGGTACAATGAGCAGTTCTTC. Amino acids: CASSPGSGGGYNEQFF.

Worth noting for this clone: Other nucleotide sequences from this sample produce the same CDR3. This CDR3 reads CATDETGDNQPQHF. CDR3 nucleotides: TGTGCTACCGACGAGACAGGGGACAATCAGCCCCAGCATTTT. V usage is TRBV5-3 and J usage is TRBJ1-5, with 8 bases that match TRBD1. TRBV5-3 is marked as an open reading frame, function uncertain. The CDR3 is 14 amino acids.

The chain combines TRBV7-9 with TRBJ1-3, with a possible D match to TRBD1 (5 bases). V was shortened by 8 bases and J by 4 bases, with 9 bases between the two germline ends. The CDR3 spans 12 residues. Germline V gives CDR1 SEHNR, CDR2 FQNEAQ (reference sequence). The CDR3, as DNA: TGTGCCAGCCCAGGGTCCGGAAACACCATATATTTT. The encoded protein is CASPGSGNTIYF.

With regard to this clone: Additional DNA sequences in this sample encode the identical CDR3. This chain uses TRBV10-3 with TRBJ2-2; 11 positions match TRBD1. The CDR3 sequence is 15 residues long. Germline V CDR1 and CDR2: ENHRY, SYGVKD. Losses at the gene ends were 6 bases for V and 0 bases for J; bases not matched to a gene: 0. The CDR3 region has the DNA TGTGCCATCAGGGGACAGGGGGCGAACACCGGGGAGCTGTTTTTT. Translated: CAIRGQGANTGELFF.

This rearrangement joins TRBV4-2 to TRBJ2-2; 14 bases map to TRBD2. The length of the CDR3 is 18 residues. Trimming cost V 4 bases and J 4 bases; bases outside gene matches: 8. CDR1 is LGHNA and CDR2 is YNFKEQ in the germline V gene. The CDR3 DNA reads TGTGCCAGCAGCCTGTTTGGACTAGCGGGGGGTCGCACCGGGGAGCTGTTTTTT. It yields the protein CASSLFGLAGGRTGELFF.